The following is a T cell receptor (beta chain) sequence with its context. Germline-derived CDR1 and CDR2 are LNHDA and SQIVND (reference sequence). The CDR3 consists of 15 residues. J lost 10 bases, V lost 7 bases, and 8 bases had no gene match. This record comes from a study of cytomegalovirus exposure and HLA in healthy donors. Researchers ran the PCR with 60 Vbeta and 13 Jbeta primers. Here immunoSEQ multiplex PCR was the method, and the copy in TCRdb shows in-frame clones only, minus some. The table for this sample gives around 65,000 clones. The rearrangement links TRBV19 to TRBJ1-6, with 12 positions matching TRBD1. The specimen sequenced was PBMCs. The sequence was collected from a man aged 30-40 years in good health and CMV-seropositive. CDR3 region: CASKGTGGAGSPLHF. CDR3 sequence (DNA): TGTGCCAGTAAGGGGACAGGGGGCGCAGGATCACCCCTCCACTTT.